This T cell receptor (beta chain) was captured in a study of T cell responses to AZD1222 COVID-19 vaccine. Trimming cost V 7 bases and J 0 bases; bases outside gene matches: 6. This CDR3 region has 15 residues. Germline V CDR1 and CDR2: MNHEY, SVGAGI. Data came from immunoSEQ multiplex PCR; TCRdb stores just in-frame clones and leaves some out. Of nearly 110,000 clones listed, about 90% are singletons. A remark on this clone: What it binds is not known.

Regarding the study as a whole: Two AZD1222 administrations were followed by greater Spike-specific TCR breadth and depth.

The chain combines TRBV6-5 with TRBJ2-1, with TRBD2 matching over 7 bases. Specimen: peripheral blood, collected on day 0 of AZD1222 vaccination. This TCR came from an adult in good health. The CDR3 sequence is CASIKGGSSYNEQFF. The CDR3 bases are TGTGCCAGCATTAAGGGCGGGAGCTCCTACAATGAGCAGTTCTTC.